This T cell receptor (beta chain) came from a study of radiotherapy plus CTLA-4 blockade in lung cancer. The V end lost 0 bases, the J end lost 4 bases, and 12 bases lay between the germline ends. CDR1 and CDR2 (germline): SGHTA, FQGNSA. The CDR3 is 15 residues long. Profiled with immunoSEQ multiplex PCR; TCRdb holds only in-frame clones, not every one. The sample has some 70,000 clones; 70% to 85% are singletons. This sequence joins TRBV7-2 and TRBJ1-1; D gene unclear. This material consisted of peripheral blood, taken from a patient treated with radiotherapy plus ipilimumab. The TCR was taken from a human donor with non-small cell lung cancer who had a complete response to radiotherapy plus ipilimumab. Written as DNA, the CDR3 is TGTGCCAGCAGCTTAGCGACGATCCCGAGCACTGAAGCTTTCTTT. Its protein product is CASSLATIPSTEAFF.